This T cell receptor beta chain stems from a study of control samples from healthy donors and cancer patients. Here immunoSEQ multiplex PCR was the method, and the copy in TCRdb shows in-frame clones only, minus some. The top ten hold 3% to 4% of the sample, which has over 100,000 clones, about 91% seen once. The CDR3 contains 12 residues. Germline V gene data show CDR1 as KGHDR and CDR2 as SFDVKD. Trimming removed 4 bases at V and 2 bases at J, with 4 bases between. This clone occurred a few times. The same CDR3 can be traced to other DNA sequences in this sample. This TCR was sampled from a man in his forties in good health. Material for sequencing was blood. The chain joins TRBV24-1 to TRBJ1-1; D is unclear. The CDR3 DNA reads TGTGCCACCAGTGACCAAAACACTGAAGCTTTCTTT. As protein: CATSDQNTEAFF.